This T cell receptor (beta chain) originates from a study of CD8 T cells in Susac syndrome. V was cut by 1 base and J by 4 bases, with 13 bases left in between. This CDR3 region has 15 residues. From germline, CDR1 is MGHRA and CDR2 YSYEKL. Roughly 0.5 to 1 ug RNA was reverse transcribed with random hexamers. MiXCR, run by TCRdb on the immunoSEQ multiplex PCR reads, gives a single entry per CDR3 protein. The repertoire holds fewer than 150,000 distinct CDR3 sequences, 90% to 95% seen once, with over 0.1% in the top ten. The chain uses TRBV4-1 and TRBJ1-1, with D possibly matching TRBD1 (5 bases). This clonotype was obtained from a human donor in good health. Source material: CD4+ T cells from PBMCs. As DNA, the CDR3 is TGCGCCAGCAGCCAAGCCCCGGGGGTGGGCACTGAAGCTTTCTTT. Residues: CASSQAPGVGTEAFF.